This T cell receptor beta chain was found in a study of STAT5B mutations in CD4+ large granular lymphocyte leukemia. Study at large: Among healthy donors, a particular HLA allele went with more CDR3 'QG' motifs.

As for this clone: Its antigen is not known.

Broader study findings: Over 20% of private leukemic clonotypes occurred rarely in other patients' non-leukemic repertoires.

Measured with immunoSEQ multiplex PCR; TCRdb has only the in-frame clones, and not every one. This sample has more than 30,000 clones, with about 89% found just once. Source material: CD4+ T cells from blood buffy coats. This receptor was obtained from a human donor in good health.

In DNA, the CDR3 is TGTGCCAGCAGCGCGAGGGGCGGGAACATTCAGTACTTC. Protein product: CASSARGGNIQYF. This chain links TRBV11-2 with TRBJ2-4; the D gene could be TRBD1 or TRBD2 (5 bases each). Germline V gene lookup returns CDR1 SGHAT and CDR2 FQNNGV. The CDR3 spans 13 residues. V was pared by 5 bases and J by 7 bases, with 12 bases between.